A single sample gave rise to the 6 T cell receptor beta chains below, sequenced in a study of early T cells in non-severe SARS-CoV-2 infection (TCRdb year 2021). Library prep was done by 5' RACE. Sequencing was carried out with a NextSeq 500. TCRdb cleaned the public reads at Q25 with fastp, built clones with MiXCR and kept in-frame beta chains. Every distinct CDR3 protein forms one entry, paired with its most common genes and DNA. This sample has about 60,000 distinct CDR3 sequences in its table, and roughly 5.3% of those were observed once. The top ten constitute 6.8% of the sample. The sequenced material came from whole blood. These receptors were obtained from an adult who was a healthcare worker with PCR-confirmed SARS-CoV-2 infection or an uninfected control (not recorded which).

A few counts support this clonotype. The CDR3 sequence is CSARVPLGGNYGYTF. DNA of the CDR3: TGCAGTGCTAGAGTCCCGCTGGGAGGAAACTATGGCTACACCTTC. The V and J genes are TRBV20-1 and TRBJ1-2; D call uncertain. The V gene's germline CDR1 is DFQATT and CDR2 SNEGSKA (reference sequence). The CDR3 is 15 residues long. V gave up 1 base and J gave up 2 bases, with 14 bases separating them.

At least ten counts were recorded for this clonotype. The V gene is TRBV10-3, the J gene TRBJ2-1; D ambiguous. V dropped 3 bases and J dropped 5 bases, with 17 bases sitting between them. CDR1 and CDR2 from the germline V gene are ENHRY and SYGVKD. The CDR3 contains 16 residues. The CDR3, as DNA: TGTGCCATCAGTGACTCCAGACATTTCTACAACAATGAGCAGTTCTTC. Its protein is CAISDSRHFYNNEQFF.

The sample holds many counts of this clonotype. The chain links TRBV11-3 to TRBJ2-6; no firm D call. This CDR3 contains 15 residues. Germline V CDR1 and CDR2: SGHNT, YENEEA. V was trimmed by 5 bases and J by 0 bases, leaving 8 bases between them. In nucleotides, the CDR3 is TGTGCCAGCAGCCCCCACAGCTCTGGGGCCAACGTCCTGACTTTC. Translation: CASSPHSSGANVLTF.

This clonotype was detected only a few times. The chain uses TRBV16 and TRBJ1-1; no clear D gene. This CDR3 contains 12 residues. V was shortened by 7 bases and J by 1 base, with 7 bases between the two germline ends. Per germline, CDR1 KGHSY and CDR2 FQNENV. The chain's CDR3 is CASTESNTEAFF. The CDR3 DNA reads as TGTGCCAGCACTGAGTCGAACACTGAAGCTTTCTTT. Drawing the rest from reference TRBV16 and TRBJ1-1, the complete variable domain is GEEVAQTPKHLVRGEGQKAKLYCAPIKGHSYVFWYQQVLKNEFKFLISFQNENVFDETGMPKERFSAKCLPNSPCSLEIQATKLEDSAVYFCASTESNTEAFFGQGTRLTVV.

This clonotype has only a few counts. J is TRBJ2-1 and V is TRBV5-1, with 7 bases that match TRBD1. CDR1 is SGHRS and CDR2 is YFSETQ in the germline V gene. The CDR3 extends over 15 amino acids. Trimming removed 0 bases from V and 7 bases from J; junction bases left unmatched: 7. The CDR3 loop reads CASSLGSGGGNEQFF. In DNA, the CDR3 is TGCGCCAGCAGCTTGGGGTCAGGGGGTGGAAATGAGCAGTTCTTC.

This clonotype showed up many times. The chain joins TRBV27 to TRBJ2-3, with TRBD2 matching 7 bases. This CDR3 contains 16 residues. CDR1 and CDR2 from the germline V gene are MNHEY and SMNVEV (reference sequence). The J segment lost 1 base and the V segment lost 5 bases, leaving 9 bases of the junction unmatched. In nucleotides, the CDR3 is TGTGCCAGCAGTATAGGCCTAGCGGAGGGCACAGATACGCAGTATTTT. Translating it yields CASSIGLAEGTDTQYF.